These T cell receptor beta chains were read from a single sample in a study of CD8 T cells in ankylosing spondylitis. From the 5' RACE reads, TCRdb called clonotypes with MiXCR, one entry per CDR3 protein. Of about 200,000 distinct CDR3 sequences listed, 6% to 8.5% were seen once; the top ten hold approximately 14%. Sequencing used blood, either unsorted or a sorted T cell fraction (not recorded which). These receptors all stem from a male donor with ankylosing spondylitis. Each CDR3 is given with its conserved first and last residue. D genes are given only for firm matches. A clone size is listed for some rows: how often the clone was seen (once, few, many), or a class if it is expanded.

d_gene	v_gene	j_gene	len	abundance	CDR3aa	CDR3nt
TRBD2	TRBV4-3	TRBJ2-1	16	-	CASSQVGSGRHNEQFF	TGCGCCAGCAGCCAAGTTGGTAGCGGGAGGCACAATGAGCAGTTCTTC
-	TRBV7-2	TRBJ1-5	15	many	CASSYTIGSNQPQHF	TGTGCCAGCAGCTACACTATTGGTAGCAATCAGCCCCAGCATTTT
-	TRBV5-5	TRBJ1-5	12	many	CASSSVDQPQHF	TGTGCCAGCAGCTCCGTGGATCAGCCCCAGCATTTT
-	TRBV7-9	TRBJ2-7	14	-	CASSLPGRTYEQYF	TGTGCCAGCAGCCTCCCGGGCAGAACCTACGAGCAGTACTTC
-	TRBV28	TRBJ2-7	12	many	CASRGRGYEQYF	TGTGCCAGCAGGGGACGCGGCTACGAGCAGTACTTC
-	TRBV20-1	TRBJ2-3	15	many	CSANSRDTSTDTQYF	TGCAGTGCTAACTCCCGGGACACCAGCACAGATACGCAGTATTTT
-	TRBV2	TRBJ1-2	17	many	CASSAGTPEVVYYGYTF	TGTGCCAGCAGTGCCGGGACCCCTGAAGTCGTCTACTATGGCTACACCTTC
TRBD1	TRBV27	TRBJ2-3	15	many	CASKQGVGGTDTQYF	TGTGCCAGCAAGCAGGGGGTCGGGGGCACAGATACGCAGTATTTT
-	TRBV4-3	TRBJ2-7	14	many	CASSQLDMATGQYF	TGCGCCAGCAGCCAACTGGACATGGCCACGGGGCAGTACTTC
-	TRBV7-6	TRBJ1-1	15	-	CASSLGGFMNTEAFF	TGTGCCAGCAGCTTAGGGGGCTTCATGAACACTGAAGCTTTCTTT
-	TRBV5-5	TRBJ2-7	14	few	CASSFGGAPYEQYF	TGTGCCAGCAGCTTCGGAGGGGCACCATACGAGCAGTACTTC
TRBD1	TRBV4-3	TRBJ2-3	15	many	CASSQGTGNVDTQYF	TGCGCCAGCAGCCAAGGGACAGGGAACGTAGATACGCAGTATTTT
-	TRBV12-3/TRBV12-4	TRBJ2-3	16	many	CASSLASLPRADTQYF	TGTGCCAGCAGTTTAGCGTCTCTCCCCCGGGCAGATACGCAGTATTTT
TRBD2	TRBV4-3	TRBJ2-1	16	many	CASSQGGRASYNEQFF	TGCGCCAGCAGCCAAGGCGGGAGGGCCTCCTACAATGAGCAGTTCTTC
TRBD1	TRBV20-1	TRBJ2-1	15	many	CSARGDRAGYNEQFF	TGCAGTGCTAGAGGGGACAGGGCGGGCTACAATGAGCAGTTCTTC
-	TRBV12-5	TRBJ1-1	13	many	CASGLVGMSEAFF	TGTGCTAGTGGTTTGGTTGGTATGTCTGAAGCTTTCTTT
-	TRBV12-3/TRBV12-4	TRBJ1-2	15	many	CASRGQIPWVYGYTF	TGTGCCAGCAGGGGTCAAATTCCCTGGGTCTATGGCTACACCTTC
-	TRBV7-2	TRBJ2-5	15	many	CASSLRGREAETQYF	TGTGCCAGCAGCTTAAGGGGCAGGGAGGCGGAGACCCAGTACTTC
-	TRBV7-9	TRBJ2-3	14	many	CASSSAGGADTQYF	TGTGCCAGCAGTTCGGCAGGCGGGGCAGATACGCAGTATTTT
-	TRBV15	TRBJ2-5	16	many	CATSRDRFRGRETQYF	TGTGCCACCAGCAGAGATCGCTTCCGAGGGCGGGAGACCCAGTACTTC
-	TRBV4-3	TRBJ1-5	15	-	CASSQDRVSNQPQHF	TGCGCCAGCAGCCAAGACAGGGTTAGCAATCAGCCCCAGCATTTT
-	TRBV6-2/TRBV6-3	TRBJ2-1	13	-	CASSYSRRNEQFF	TGTGCCAGCAGTTACTCGCGCCGGAATGAGCAGTTCTTC
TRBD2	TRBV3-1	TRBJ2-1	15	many	CASSLRLDSGSEQFF	TGTGCCAGCAGCCTACGACTGGACAGCGGGAGTGAGCAGTTCTTC
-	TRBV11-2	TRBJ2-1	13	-	CASSLVPDNEQFF	TGTGCCAGCAGCTTAGTTCCAGACAATGAGCAGTTCTTC
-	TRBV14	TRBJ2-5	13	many	CASSQGLQETQYF	TGTGCCAGCAGCCAGGGACTTCAAGAGACCCAGTACTTC
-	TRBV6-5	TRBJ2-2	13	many	CASSLRQAGELFF	TGTGCCAGCAGTTTACGACAGGCCGGGGAGCTGTTTTTT
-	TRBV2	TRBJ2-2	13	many	CASLASNTGELFF	TGTGCCTCTCTGGCATCGAACACCGGGGAGCTGTTTTTT
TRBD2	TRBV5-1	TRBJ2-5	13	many	CASSLPGGETQYF	TGCGCCAGCAGCCTCCCGGGGGGAGAGACCCAGTACTTC
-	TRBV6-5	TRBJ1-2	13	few	CASSYLANYGYTF	TGTGCCAGCAGTTACCTCGCTAACTATGGCTACACCTTC
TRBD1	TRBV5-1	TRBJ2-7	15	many	CASSLTQGASNEQYF	TGCGCCAGCAGCTTGACCCAGGGGGCTTCCAACGAGCAGTACTTC
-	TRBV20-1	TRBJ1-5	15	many	CSARVEGYGNQPQHF	TGCAGTGCTAGAGTCGAGGGGTATGGCAATCAGCCCCAGCATTTT
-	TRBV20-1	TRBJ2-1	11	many	CSATSSDEQFF	TGCAGTGCTACTTCTAGCGACGAGCAGTTCTTC
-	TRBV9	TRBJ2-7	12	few	CASSSQGREQYF	TGTGCCAGCAGCTCACAAGGAAGGGAGCAGTACTTC
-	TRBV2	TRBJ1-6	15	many	CATTLGGRVISPLHF	TGTGCCACCACCCTGGGGGGGAGAGTTATTTCACCCCTCCACTTT
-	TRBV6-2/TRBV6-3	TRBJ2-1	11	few	CASSYSNEQFF	TGTGCCAGCAGTTACTCCAATGAGCAGTTCTTC
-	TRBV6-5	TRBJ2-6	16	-	CASSYSWGSGANVLTF	TGTGCCAGCAGTTACTCCTGGGGATCTGGGGCCAACGTCCTGACTTTC
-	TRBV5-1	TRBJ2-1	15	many	CASSLGDSSYNEQFF	TGCGCCAGCAGCTTGGGGGACTCATCCTACAATGAGCAGTTCTTC
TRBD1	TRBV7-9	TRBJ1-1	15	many	CASSPRQGGNTEAFF	TGTGCCAGCAGCCCGAGACAGGGGGGGAACACTGAAGCTTTCTTT
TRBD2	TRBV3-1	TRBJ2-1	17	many	CASSPLIRAGIYNEQFF	TGTGCCAGCAGCCCACTTATTAGAGCGGGAATTTACAATGAGCAGTTCTTC
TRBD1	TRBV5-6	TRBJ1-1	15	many	CASSLGGQENTEAFF	TGTGCCAGCAGCTTGGGGGGACAGGAGAACACTGAAGCTTTCTTT
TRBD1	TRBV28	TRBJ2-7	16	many	CASSLLDRASSYEQYF	TGTGCCAGCAGTTTATTGGACAGGGCGAGCTCCTACGAGCAGTACTTC
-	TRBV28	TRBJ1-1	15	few	CASSLTGIMNTEAFF	TGTGCCAGCAGTTTAACAGGTATCATGAACACTGAAGCTTTCTTT
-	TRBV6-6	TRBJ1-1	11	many	CASSYGREAFF	TGTGCCAGCAGTTACGGAAGAGAAGCTTTCTTT
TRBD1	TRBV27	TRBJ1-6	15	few	CASRLSGTGVSPLHF	TGTGCCAGCAGACTTTCCGGGACAGGGGTCTCACCCCTCCACTTT
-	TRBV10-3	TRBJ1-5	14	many	CAIRDPGGGQPQHF	TGTGCCATCAGGGATCCCGGGGGCGGGCAGCCCCAGCATTTT
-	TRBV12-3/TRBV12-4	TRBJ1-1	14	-	CASSQTTGGTEAFF	TGTGCCAGCAGTCAGACCACCGGGGGAACTGAAGCTTTCTTT
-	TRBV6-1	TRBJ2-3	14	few	CASSQSFSPDTQYF	TGTGCCAGCAGCCAGAGCTTCTCCCCAGATACGCAGTATTTT
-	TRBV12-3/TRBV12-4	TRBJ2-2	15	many	CASSSPGTRAGELFF	TGTGCCAGCAGTTCTCCCGGGACGAGGGCCGGGGAGCTGTTTTTT
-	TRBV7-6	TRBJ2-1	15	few	CASSLGGGFLGEQFF	TGTGCCAGCAGCTTAGGGGGGGGCTTCCTAGGCGAGCAGTTCTTC
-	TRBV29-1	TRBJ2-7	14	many	CSVAPGVFSYEQYF	TGCAGCGTTGCTCCGGGAGTCTTCTCCTACGAGCAGTACTTC
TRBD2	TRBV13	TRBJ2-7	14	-	CASSTLAGSYEQYF	TGTGCCAGCAGCACACTAGCGGGAAGCTACGAGCAGTACTTC
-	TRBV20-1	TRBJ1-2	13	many	CSALRGGHDGYTF	TGCAGTGCCTTAAGAGGGGGACACGATGGCTACACCTTC
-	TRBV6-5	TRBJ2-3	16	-	CASSYSFKQSTDTQYF	TGTGCCAGCAGTTACTCTTTCAAGCAAAGCACAGATACGCAGTATTTT
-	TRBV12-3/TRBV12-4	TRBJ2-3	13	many	CAVALIYTDTQYF	TGTGCCGTGGCGCTAATTTACACAGATACGCAGTATTTT
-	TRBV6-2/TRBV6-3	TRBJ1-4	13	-	CASSPGRFSQLFF	TGTGCCAGCAGTCCCGGACGATTTAGTCAACTGTTTTTT